A selection of T cell receptor beta chains follows, all from one sample in a study of CD8+ T cells in alopecia areata. TCRdb's table, derived via immunoSEQ multiplex PCR, lists solely in-frame clones and lacks some. This table has 140,000 to 150,000 clones, about 60% appearing once. The source material was CD4+ T cells sorted from blood, sampled at week 0. The source of these receptors is a human donor with alopecia areata. CDR3s include the opening cysteine and the closing phenylalanine or tryptophan. D genes are given only for firm matches. A clone size is listed for some rows: how often the clone was seen (once, few, many), or a class if it is expanded.

TRBV19	few	-	TRBJ2-4	TGTGCCAGTAGTCCCGGACAGTCAGGAAACATTCAGTACTTC	CASSPGQSGNIQYF
TRBV27	few	-	TRBJ1-2	TGTGCCAGCAGTTGGAGGGAGAACTATGGCTACACCTTC	CASSWRENYGYTF
TRBV9	-	-	TRBJ2-5	TGTGCCAGCAGCGTAGCGGAGCAAGAGACCCAGTACTTC	CASSVAEQETQYF
TRBV29-1	-	TRBD1	TRBJ2-1	TGCAGCGCAAAACCCCGACAGGGGGGCTACAATGAGCAGTTCTTC	CSAKPRQGGYNEQFF
TRBV18	-	-	TRBJ2-2	TGTGCCAGCTCACCACTGCGCTCCACCGGGGAGCTGTTTTTT	CASSPLRSTGELFF
TRBV12-2	-	-	TRBJ1-1	TGTGCAAGTCGCCTCAGTGACACTGAAGCTTTCTTT	CASRLSDTEAFF
TRBV29-1	-	-	TRBJ1-2	TGCAGCGTATCCGGGACTAACTATGGCTACACCTTC	CSVSGTNYGYTF
TRBV7-2	-	TRBD1	TRBJ1-1	TGTGCCAGCAGCACAGACAGGGGAGGGTACACTGAAGCTTTCTTT	CASSTDRGGYTEAFF
TRBV6-5	-	-	TRBJ2-2	TGTGCCAGCGGACGGTTGGACGGGGAGCTGTTTTTT	CASGRLDGELFF
TRBV4-3	few	-	TRBJ2-2	TGCGCCAGCAGCCATTCACTGGACGGCACCGGGGAGCTGTTTTTT	CASSHSLDGTGELFF
TRBV13	-	TRBD1	TRBJ1-6	TGTGCCAGCAGCGCGGCACAGGGGGCCTTCTATAATTCACCCCTCCACTTT	CASSAAQGAFYNSPLHF
TRBV7-2	-	TRBD2	TRBJ2-5	TGTGCCAGCAGCTTTAGCGGGGGCCAAGAGACCCAGTACTTC	CASSFSGGQETQYF
TRBV7-9	-	-	TRBJ2-5	TGTGCCAGCAGGGACGACGGGGAATCAGAGACCCAGTACTTC	CASRDDGESETQYF
TRBV5-1	-	-	TRBJ2-7	TGCGCCAGCAGCTTAGAGAGACCAAGCCACGAGCAGTACTTC	CASSLERPSHEQYF
TRBV4-2	-	TRBD2	TRBJ2-7	TGTGCCAGCAGCCAAAATAGCGGGGGGTACTCCTACGAGCAGTACTTC	CASSQNSGGYSYEQYF
TRBV5-1	few	-	TRBJ2-7	TGCGCCAGCAGCTTGGACAGGGCTGAGTACGAGCAGTACTTC	CASSLDRAEYEQYF
TRBV13	-	-	TRBJ2-1	TGTGCCAGCAGCTTAGCATCGGGCAGGGTGGACAATGAGCAGTTCTTC	CASSLASGRVDNEQFF
TRBV4-3	-	-	TRBJ2-4	TGCGCCAGCCGGGCTCGCCCACTAGCCAAAAACATTCAGTACTTC	CASRARPLAKNIQYF
TRBV28	-	TRBD1	TRBJ2-1	TGTGCCAGCACCGAACCGGGACAGGGGTCCTACAATGAGCAGTTCTTC	CASTEPGQGSYNEQFF
TRBV7-2	-	-	TRBJ2-7	TGTGCCAGCAGCAAAGGCCGACAGTCCTACGAGCAGTACTTC	CASSKGRQSYEQYF
TRBV30	-	-	TRBJ1-2	TGTGCCTCGGGGGACCTAATCTCCTATGGCTACACCTTC	CASGDLISYGYTF
TRBV19	-	-	TRBJ1-5	TGTGCCAGTAGTAGGGACAATCGGGGGGCTCAGCCCCAGCATTTT	CASSRDNRGAQPQHF
TRBV29-1	few	-	TRBJ1-2	TGCAGCGTTGTATTTAACTATGGCTACACCTTC	CSVVFNYGYTF
TRBV29-1	few	TRBD1	TRBJ1-1	TGCAGCGTGAGACAGACAGGGACCGCTGAAGCTTTCTTT	CSVRQTGTAEAFF
TRBV18	-	-	TRBJ2-1	TGTGCCAGCTCACGTTCCCAGGGAAACAACATCGGGAATGAGCAGTTCTTC	CASSRSQGNNIGNEQFF
TRBV28	few	TRBD1	TRBJ2-1	TGTGCCAGCAGTTTGGTGTGGGGACAGGGTCGTAATGAGCAGTTCTTC	CASSLVWGQGRNEQFF
TRBV7-9	-	TRBD1	TRBJ2-5	TGTGCCAGCAGCTCTGGACAGGGGGTCCAAGAGACCCAGTACTTC	CASSSGQGVQETQYF
TRBV29-1	few	-	TRBJ2-1	TGCAGCCTGGTAATTCCAGGGAATGAGCAGTTCTTC	CSLVIPGNEQFF
TRBV18	many	TRBD1	TRBJ2-3	TGTGCCAGCTCAAGGGGACAGGGTGAGCATACGCAGTATTTT	CASSRGQGEHTQYF
TRBV5-1	-	-	TRBJ1-5	TGCGCCAGCAGCTTGAATCAGCCCCAGCATTTT	CASSLNQPQHF
TRBV20-1	-	-	TRBJ1-1	TGCAGTGCGAACCCTGGCACTGAAGCTTTCTTT	CSANPGTEAFF